These 20 T cell receptor beta chains share one sample of origin, sequenced in a study of blood T cell repertoires in COVID-19 (TCRdb year 2020). Libraries were constructed by the immunoSEQ multiplex PCR assay. Drawn from immuneACCESS, this table holds only the in-frame rearrangements with V and J called that TCRdb kept. Clones are partly lost; checked studies trace under half to an unresolved V gene and leave the rest unexplained. Recorded for this sample are some 33,000 clones; roughly 88% of them occurred a single time. Of the sample, about 14% falls within the top ten clones. Sequenced: peripheral blood. Source of these receptors: a human donor in a cohort sampled during active COVID-19.

V is TRBV7-9 and J is TRBJ1-2; a possible D gene is TRBD1 (6 bases). The germline V gene has CDR1 SEHNR and CDR2 FQNEAQ (reference sequence). The CDR3 contains 17 residues. V lost 5 bases and J lost 2, with 21 bases in between. The CDR3 reads CASSVGTLSGRNYGYTF. The CDR3, as DNA: TGTGCCAGCAGCGTCGGGACATTGAGTGGCCGGAACTATGGCTACACCTTC.

The chain recombines TRBV4-1 with TRBJ2-3; 9 bases are shared with TRBD1. Germline values: CDR1 MGHRA, CDR2 YSYEKL. The V gene end was trimmed by 2 bases and the J gene end by 4 bases; junction bases not matched to a gene: 7. The CDR3 length is 16 residues. As DNA, the CDR3 is TGCGCCAGCAGCCAACAAACGGGACAGGGTTCAGATACGCAGTATTTT. It specifies CASSQQTGQGSDTQYF.

V usage is TRBV5-1 and J usage is TRBJ2-7, with D perhaps TRBD2 (6 bases). The V gene's germline CDR1 is SGHRS and CDR2 YFSETQ. Trimming pared 2 bases from V and 6 bases from J, leaving 15 bases between. The CDR3 totals 14 residues. CDR3 in amino acids: CASSFRSGYAEQYF. The CDR3 DNA is TGCGCCAGCAGCTTTAGGAGCGGGTACGCCGAGCAGTACTTC.

The gene calls are TRBV5-1 and TRBJ1-5; 8 nucleotides line up with TRBD1. J gave up 4 bases and V 4 bases, and 7 bases lay outside the gene matches. The CDR3 contains 15 residues. Germline-derived CDR1 and CDR2 are SGHRS and YFSETQ. DNA for the CDR3: TGCGCCAGCAGCATAAAAGGACAGGGAAATCAGCCCCAGCATTTT. Translated, it gives CASSIKGQGNQPQHF. Together with reference TRBV5-1 and TRBJ1-5, the CDR3 gives the full variable domain: KAGVTQTPRYLIKTRGQQVTLSCSPISGHRSVSWYQQTPGQGLQFLFEYFSETQRNKGNFPGRFSGRQFSNSRSEMNVSTLELGDSALYLCASSIKGQGNQPQHFGDGTRLSIL.

The genes are TRBV5-1 and TRBJ1-6; 8 positions match TRBD1. J gave up 11 bases and V 4 bases, and 8 bases lay outside the gene matches. The CDR3 is made up of 14 amino acids. Per the germline V gene, CDR1 is SGHRS and CDR2 is YFSETQ. In nucleotides, the CDR3 is TGCGCCAGCAGCGAGGACAGGGATCGTACACCCCTCCACTTT. It yields the protein CASSEDRDRTPLHF.

This chain links TRBV19 with TRBJ1-1; TRBD1 might be the D (5 bases). The CDR3 totals 14 residues. CDR1 LNHDA and CDR2 SQIVND come from the germline V gene (reference sequence). The germline V and J ends were trimmed by 7 bases and 2 bases, with 14 bases remaining between them. CDR3 in amino acids: CASMAGMGNTEAFF. As DNA, the CDR3 is TGTGCCAGTATGGCAGGGATGGGAAACACTGAAGCTTTCTTT.

The count of this clone is one. The chain is built from TRBV12-5 and TRBJ1-4, with 9 nucleotides matching TRBD1. CDR1 is LGHNT, CDR2 FRNRAP, per germline. J was trimmed by 5 bases and V by 0 bases; bases with no gene match: 1. The CDR3 contains 15 residues. CDR3 nucleotides: TGTGCTAGTGGTTTGGTAGGGACAGGGAATGAAAAACTGTTTTTT. Translating gives CASGLVGTGNEKLFF.

This clone was seen more than once but under ten times. CDR3 DNA sequence: TGTGCCAGTAGTCGGCGGGCTGTCACTGAAGCTTTCTTT. Amino acids: CASSRRAVTEAFF. The chain links TRBV19 to TRBJ1-1; D uncertain. The V end lost 5 bases, the J end lost 4 bases, and 11 bases lay between the germline ends. The CDR3 is 13 amino acids. CDR1 is LNHDA, CDR2 SQIVND, per germline (reference sequence).

This clone has a handful of counts. This chain uses TRBV5-1 with TRBJ2-7; TRBD1 is a possible D gene (5 bases). Trimming pared 1 base from V and 4 bases from J, leaving 15 bases between. CDR1 is SGHRS, CDR2 YFSETQ, per germline. The CDR3 runs to 15 residues. DNA of the CDR3: TGCGCCAGCAGCTTGTCCGCAGGGTTTCGGTACGAGCAGTACTTC. Residues: CASSLSAGFRYEQYF.

The CDR3 DNA sequence: TGTGCCAGCAGTGAACAGGCAGTTGGTTACAATGAGCAGTTCTTC. This gives the protein CASSEQAVGYNEQFF. The rearrangement joins TRBV2 to TRBJ2-1; D call uncertain. CDR1 is SNHLY and CDR2 is FYNNEI in the germline V gene. V lost 2 bases and J 4 bases, leaving 12 bases between the germline ends. This CDR3 comprises 15 residues.

The V and J genes are TRBV6-2 or TRBV6-3 and TRBJ1-5; 8 bases line up with TRBD1. After removal of 2 bases from V and 5 bases from J, the junction contained 2 bases not matched to a gene. Looked up from germline, CDR1 is MNHEY and CDR2 is SVGEGT. The CDR3 is made up of 14 amino acids. DNA for the CDR3: TGTGCCAGCAGTTACGGACAGGGAGATCAGCCCCAGCATTTT. Translated: CASSYGQGDQPQHF.

V is TRBV7-8 and J is TRBJ2-3; D call uncertain. CDR3 length equals 13 residues. Trimming removed 5 bases at V and 3 bases at J, with 9 bases between. Germline CDR1 reads SGHVS; CDR2 reads FQNEAQ. The CDR3 coding sequence is TGTGCCAGCAGCGCCTCTATGACAGATACGCAGTATTTT. As protein: CASSASMTDTQYF.

The chain links TRBV10-1 to TRBJ2-2; the D gene is possibly TRBD1 (6 bases). V gave up 2 bases and J gave up 0 bases, with 10 bases separating them. CDR1 is WNHNN, CDR2 SYGVQD, per germline (reference sequence). This CDR3 has 16 residues. In DNA, the CDR3 is TGCGCCAGCAGTGAGCGAGGACAGTCGAACACCGGGGAGCTGTTTTTT. Amino acid sequence: CASSERGQSNTGELFF.

The CDR3 sequence: CASSLTGSLSSPLHF. CDR3 bases: TGTGCCAGCAGCTTGACGGGGTCCCTATCCTCACCCCTCCACTTT. The chain uses TRBV5-4 and TRBJ1-6; D remains ambiguous. CDR3 length equals 15 residues. Germline values: CDR1 SGHNT, CDR2 YYREEE (reference sequence). The V gene lost 1 base and the J gene lost 10 bases, with 15 bases spanning the gap.

The rearrangement uses TRBV6-1 and TRBJ1-4; D possibly corresponds to TRBD1 (6 bases). V lost 4 bases, J lost 8 bases, and 11 bases lay in between. Germline loops: CDR1 MNHNS, CDR2 SASEGT. The CDR3 has 13 amino acids. CDR3 protein: CASSGARGEKLFF. CDR3 in DNA: TGTGCCAGCAGTGGAGCTAGGGGGGAAAAACTGTTTTTT.

The V call is TRBV19, the J call TRBJ2-2, with TRBD1 matching 7 bases. Trimming took 5 bases from V and 1 from J; bases not matched to a gene: 4. The CDR3 is 15 residues long. The germline V gene encodes CDR1 LNHDA and CDR2 SQIVND (reference sequence). CDR3: CASSARQGNTGELFF. The CDR3 DNA reads TGTGCCAGTAGTGCTCGACAGGGGAACACCGGGGAGCTGTTTTTT.

The chain joins TRBV10-3 to TRBJ1-1; D not resolved. Germline V gene data show CDR1 as ENHRY and CDR2 as SYGVKD. The CDR3 is 14 amino acids. Trimming shortened V by 2 bases and J by 5 bases, and 12 bases separated the two germline ends. CDR3 DNA sequence: TGTGCCATCAGTGAGCCCCGAGAGGGAACTGAAGCTTTCTTT. This gives the protein CAISEPREGTEAFF.

The rearrangement links TRBV30 to TRBJ2-5, with a tentative D call TRBD2 (5 bases). Germline V gives CDR1 GTSNPN, CDR2 SVGIG (reference sequence). The CDR3 runs 14 residues. Trimming pared 4 bases from V and 5 bases from J, leaving 17 bases between. The CDR3 coding sequence is TGTGCCTGGACCCCCCCTCCCGGGGAGGAGACCCAGTACTTC. This sequence encodes CAWTPPPGEETQYF.

The chain combines TRBV6-2 or TRBV6-3 with TRBJ2-1, with D maybe TRBD2 (6 bases). CDR1 MNHEY and CDR2 SVGEGT come from the germline V gene. V lost 2 bases to trimming and J lost 3 bases, with 11 bases between them. This CDR3 has 15 residues. CDR3 sequence (DNA): TGTGCCAGCAGTTACAGGGGACTCGTCTACAATGAGCAGTTCTTC. The encoded protein is CASSYRGLVYNEQFF.

The chain employs TRBV7-3 and TRBJ2-1; 11 bases are shared with TRBD2. This CDR3 has 16 amino acids. The V gene end was trimmed by 4 bases and the J gene end by 1 base; junction bases not matched to a gene: 3. Per germline, CDR1 SGHTA and CDR2 FQGTGA. CDR3 residues: CASSSGTSGSYNEQFF. CDR3 coding DNA: TGTGCCAGCAGCTCCGGGACTAGCGGATCCTACAATGAGCAGTTCTTC.